This TCR beta chain was sequenced in a study of TIL therapy for anti-PD-1-resistant metastatic lung cancer. Study-level background: Tumor harvest preceded PD-1/PD-L1 blockade, followed by nivolumab treatment. Tumors carried a median about 1.4 non-synonymous mutations per megabase. Broader study findings: TIL clonotype persistence in blood showed no apparent association with response.

Worth noting for this clone: Its antigen is still unknown.

Time point specified: pre-treatment sample, taken before nivolumab and TIL therapy. The immunoSEQ assay was v3. The table came from immunoSEQ multiplex PCR; TCRdb's copy has only in-frame clones and leaves some out. The sample lists tens of thousands of clones, 74% occurring once. Sample: blood, taken at baseline. The clonotype was recovered from a woman between 30 and 79 years old with non-small cell lung cancer.

This CDR3 reads CSAHGPTYEQYF. The CDR3 region has the DNA TGCAGCGCACACGGGCCGACCTACGAGCAGTACTTC. V gene TRBV29-1 combines with J gene TRBJ2-7; D gene uncertain. Germline-derived CDR1 and CDR2 are SQVTM and ANQGSEA. This CDR3 comprises 12 residues. V was trimmed by 7 bases and J by 2 bases, leaving 12 bases between them.